This entry is about one T cell receptor (beta chain). The source of the sample is a study of blood T cell repertoires in COVID-19. Across the whole study: Nucleic acid was either cDNA or gDNA, and it came from T cells, B-cell-depleted T cells, or PBMCs.

In the study's own analysis: Amplification of reference gene primers provided the estimated nucleated cell counts. Generated by immunoSEQ multiplex PCR, the TCRdb table keeps only in-frame clones and is missing some. V and J calls plus clone size are reproduced from that table; the DNA served to infer D and trimming. The sample contains roughly 350,000 clones, about 85% of which appear only once. The sequence was collected from a woman aged 18 to 35 with acute or convalescent COVID-19. Source material: peripheral blood.

The CDR3 region has the DNA TGTGCCTGGAGTCCCTCCGGGACAGGGATGGCACCCCTCCACTTT. It codes for CAWSPSGTGMAPLHF. The chain is built from TRBV30 and TRBJ1-6; TRBD1 matches 9 bases. Germline values: CDR1 GTSNPN, CDR2 SVGIG (reference sequence). The CDR3 has 15 amino acids. The J segment lost 11 bases and the V segment lost 2 bases, leaving 10 bases of the junction unmatched.